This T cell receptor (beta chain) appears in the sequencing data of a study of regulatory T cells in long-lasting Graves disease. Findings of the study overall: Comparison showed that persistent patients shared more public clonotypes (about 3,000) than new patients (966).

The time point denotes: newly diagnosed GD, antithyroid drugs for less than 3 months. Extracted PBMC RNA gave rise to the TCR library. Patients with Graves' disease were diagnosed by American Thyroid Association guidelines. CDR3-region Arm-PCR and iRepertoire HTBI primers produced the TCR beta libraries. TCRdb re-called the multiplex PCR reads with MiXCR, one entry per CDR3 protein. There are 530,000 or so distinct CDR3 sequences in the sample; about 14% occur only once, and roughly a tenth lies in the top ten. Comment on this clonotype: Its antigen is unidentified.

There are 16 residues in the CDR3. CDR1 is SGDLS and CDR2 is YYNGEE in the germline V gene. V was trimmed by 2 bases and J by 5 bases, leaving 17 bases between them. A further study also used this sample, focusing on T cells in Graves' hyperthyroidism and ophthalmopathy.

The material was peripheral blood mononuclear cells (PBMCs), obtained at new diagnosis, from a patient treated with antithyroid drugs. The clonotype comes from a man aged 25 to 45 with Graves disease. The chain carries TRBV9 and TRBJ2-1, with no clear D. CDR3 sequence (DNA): TGTGCCAGCAGCGTTGTACGGTCCACCTACGACAATGAGCAGTTCTTC. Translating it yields CASSVVRSTYDNEQFF.